Shown below are 3 T cell receptor beta chains from a single sample sequenced in a study of control samples from healthy donors and cancer patients. Method: immunoSEQ multiplex PCR; TCRdb's copy keeps in-frame clones and lacks some. The repertoire holds about 130,000 clones, 85% to 95% seen once, with over 12% in the top ten. The sample taken for sequencing was PBMCs. The receptors derive from a man in his sixties with colorectal cancer.

Here the CDR3 DNA reads TGTGCCAGCTCACCACCCATAGGGATAGATCAGCCCCAGCATTTT. It codes for CASSPPIGIDQPQHF. V and J are TRBV18 and TRBJ1-5; D not certain. Germline values: CDR1 KGHSH, CDR2 LQKENI. This CDR3 spans 15 amino acids. The germline V and J ends were trimmed by 0 bases and 5 bases, with 11 bases remaining between them.

This clone was seen a single time. J is TRBJ1-2 and V is TRBV19; 8 positions match TRBD1. V was pared by 10 bases and J by 3 bases, with 7 bases of the junction left unmatched. The CDR3 totals 13 residues. Germline V gene lookup returns CDR1 LNHDA and CDR2 SQIVND (reference sequence). The CDR3, as DNA: TGTGCCACCCGCCGGGACAGGCACTATGGCTACACCTTC. Amino acid sequence: CATRRDRHYGYTF.

The chain is built from TRBV6-2 or TRBV6-3 and TRBJ2-3; 7 bases match TRBD2. This CDR3 region has 17 residues. Germline V gives CDR1 MNHEY, CDR2 SVGEGT. The V gene end was trimmed by 2 bases and the J gene end by 1 base; junction bases not matched to a gene: 9. CDR3 coding DNA: TGTGCCAGCAGTTACGGGGGTAGGCTAGCGGGCACAGATACGCAGTATTTT. Amino acids: CASSYGGRLAGTDTQYF.